The next 2 T cell receptor beta chains were all read from a single sample in a study of human T cells and chemical hapten exposure. TCRdb passed the RACE reads through MiXCR, listing each CDR3 protein once. The sample shows around 71,000 distinct CDR3 sequences, 9.8% of them seen only once. The time point is: patch test 1, 2 weeks after DPC sensitization. Described treatment: therapeutic diphenylcyclopropenone sensitization with weekly scalp DPC. The sequencing here drew on whole blood, taken in connection with sensitization to the hapten diphenylcyclopropenone (DPC). All receptors derive from a middle-aged woman with alopecia areata. Some clones in this sample may be carry-over from other donors' samples.

The chain links TRBV28 to TRBJ1-2, with D unresolved. Trimming removed 2 bases from V and 7 bases from J, with 8 bases in between. In germline, CDR1 is MDHEN, CDR2 SYDVKM. This CDR3 has 12 amino acids. DNA for the CDR3: TGTGCCAGCAGTTTAAACAGTGTTGGCTACACCTTC. Its protein is CASSLNSVGYTF.

There are many counts of this clonotype. The chain couples TRBV7-2 to TRBJ2-7, with a weak D call TRBD2 (6 bases). Germline-derived CDR1 and CDR2 are SGHTA and FQGNSA. This CDR3 has 15 residues. The V end was cut by 5 bases, the J end by 5 bases, with 19 bases between. The CDR3 DNA sequence: TGTGCCAGCAGCCAGTCCGCGGCGGGCGGGGACGAGCAGTACTTC. The encoded protein is CASSQSAAGGDEQYF. Using reference TRBV7-2 and TRBJ2-7 for the parts outside the CDR3, the full variable domain is GAGVSQSPSNKVTEKGKDVELRCDPISGHTALYWYRQSLGQGLEFLIYFQGNSAPDKSGLPSDRFSAERTGGSVSTLTIQRTQQEDSAVYLCASSQSAAGGDEQYFGPGTRLTVT.